Listed below are T cell receptor beta chains from one sample, sequenced in a study of T cell repertoires in cytomegalovirus infection. A single record per CDR3 protein comes from TCRdb applying MiXCR to the reads. Among hundreds of thousands of distinct CDR3 sequences listed, more than 8% were seen once. The sequenced sample consisted of PBMCs. Receptors were obtained from a human donor in good health (CMV status not recorded). Some clones in this sample may be carry-over from other donors' samples. Each CDR3 is given with its conserved first and last residue. The order of the fields is D gene, J gene, clone size, V gene, CDR3 protein, CDR3 DNA. The D gene is left open where the match is weak. Where a row states a size, it is once, few, many or the class of an expanded clone; other rows omit it.

d_gene: NA
j_gene: TRBJ2-6
abundance: NA
v_gene: TRBV15
CDR3aa: CATSRDRLGANVLTF
CDR3nt: TGTGCCACCAGCAGAGATAGGCTTGGGGCCAACGTCCTGACTTTC

d_gene: NA
j_gene: TRBJ1-1
abundance: few
v_gene: TRBV18
CDR3aa: CASSPTEGTEAFF
CDR3nt: TGTGCCAGCTCACCAACCGAGGGGACTGAAGCTTTCTTT

d_gene: NA
j_gene: TRBJ1-2
abundance: many
v_gene: TRBV10-3
CDR3aa: CAISEPPGRPLGYGYTF
CDR3nt: TGTGCCATCAGTGAGCCCCCCGGACGGCCTCTAGGCTATGGCTACACCTTC

d_gene: TRBD1
j_gene: TRBJ1-2
abundance: few
v_gene: TRBV7-9
CDR3aa: CASSSPGQGKGYTF
CDR3nt: TGTGCCAGCAGCTCTCCGGGACAGGGAAAAGGCTACACCTTC

d_gene: TRBD1
j_gene: TRBJ1-2
abundance: few
v_gene: TRBV15
CDR3aa: CATSVQGAHGYTF
CDR3nt: TGTGCCACCAGTGTACAGGGGGCGCATGGCTACACCTTC

d_gene: NA
j_gene: TRBJ1-5
abundance: NA
v_gene: TRBV20-1
CDR3aa: CSARTGSNQPQHF
CDR3nt: TGCAGTGCTAGGACGGGCAGCAATCAGCCCCAGCATTTT

d_gene: TRBD1
j_gene: TRBJ2-2
abundance: NA
v_gene: TRBV5-1
CDR3aa: CATKGQGASTGELFF
CDR3nt: TGCGCCACCAAGGGACAGGGGGCATCGACCGGGGAGCTGTTTTTT

d_gene: NA
j_gene: TRBJ2-7
abundance: NA
v_gene: TRBV29-1
CDR3aa: CSVGDPGSTYEQYF
CDR3nt: TGCAGCGTTGGGGACCCCGGGAGCACCTACGAGCAGTACTTC

d_gene: TRBD1
j_gene: TRBJ2-5
abundance: few
v_gene: TRBV20-1
CDR3aa: CSARDAQGVRETQYF
CDR3nt: TGCAGTGCTAGAGATGCACAGGGGGTTAGAGAGACCCAGTACTTC

d_gene: NA
j_gene: TRBJ1-1
abundance: few
v_gene: TRBV7-2
CDR3aa: CASSLWGSPQVGEAFF
CDR3nt: TGTGCCAGCAGCTTATGGGGCAGCCCTCAGGTCGGCGAAGCTTTCTTT

d_gene: NA
j_gene: TRBJ1-5
abundance: many
v_gene: TRBV19
CDR3aa: CASTLSSGGGNQPQHF
CDR3nt: TGTGCCAGTACCCTTTCGTCGGGGGGAGGCAATCAGCCCCAGCATTTT

d_gene: NA
j_gene: TRBJ2-7
abundance: many
v_gene: TRBV4-2
CDR3aa: CASSQRDFSYEQYF
CDR3nt: TGTGCCAGCAGCCAAAGGGACTTCTCCTACGAGCAGTACTTC

d_gene: NA
j_gene: TRBJ2-7
abundance: many
v_gene: TRBV7-2
CDR3aa: CASSSQAGTAYEQYF
CDR3nt: TGTGCCAGCAGCTCTCAGGCAGGAACGGCCTACGAGCAGTACTTC

d_gene: NA
j_gene: TRBJ1-2
abundance: many
v_gene: TRBV7-8
CDR3aa: CASSFVAVGELSYGYTF
CDR3nt: TGTGCCAGCAGCTTCGTCGCGGTGGGAGAGCTTAGTTATGGCTACACCTTC

d_gene: NA
j_gene: TRBJ1-1
abundance: NA
v_gene: TRBV9
CDR3aa: CASSVGPRADTEAFF
CDR3nt: TGTGCCAGCAGCGTAGGGCCCAGGGCGGACACTGAAGCTTTCTTT

d_gene: NA
j_gene: TRBJ2-7
abundance: few
v_gene: TRBV20-1
CDR3aa: CSASDAGRGADEQYF
CDR3nt: TGCAGTGCTAGCGATGCGGGAAGGGGCGCGGACGAGCAGTACTTC

d_gene: NA
j_gene: TRBJ2-1
abundance: NA
v_gene: TRBV24-1
CDR3aa: CATSDTRAGVSRQFF
CDR3nt: TGTGCCACCAGTGATACTCGGGCGGGCGTCTCGCGGCAGTTCTTC

d_gene: NA
j_gene: TRBJ2-7
abundance: NA
v_gene: TRBV27
CDR3aa: CASSLVGGKQYF
CDR3nt: TGTGCCAGCAGTTTAGTGGGGGGAAAGCAGTACTTC

d_gene: TRBD2
j_gene: TRBJ2-5
abundance: many
v_gene: TRBV7-6
CDR3aa: CASSQLAGGETQYF
CDR3nt: TGTGCCAGCAGCCAACTAGCGGGAGGAGAGACCCAGTACTTC

d_gene: NA
j_gene: TRBJ1-5
abundance: NA
v_gene: TRBV9
CDR3aa: CASSVSEQGDQPQHF
CDR3nt: TGTGCCAGCAGCGTTTCCGAACAGGGCGATCAGCCCCAGCATTTT

d_gene: TRBD1
j_gene: TRBJ2-7
abundance: few
v_gene: TRBV29-1
CDR3aa: CSVESDRGRYEQYF
CDR3nt: TGCAGCGTTGAATCCGACAGGGGGCGGTACGAGCAGTACTTC

d_gene: NA
j_gene: TRBJ2-4
abundance: many
v_gene: TRBV7-2
CDR3aa: CASSSGSTINIQYF
CDR3nt: TGTGCCAGCAGCTCGGGCTCGACAATCAACATTCAGTACTTC

d_gene: NA
j_gene: TRBJ1-1
abundance: many
v_gene: TRBV6-2/TRBV6-3
CDR3aa: CASSYSTGIYTEAFF
CDR3nt: TGTGCCAGCAGTTACTCGACGGGGATTTACACTGAAGCTTTCTTT

d_gene: NA
j_gene: TRBJ2-5
abundance: few
v_gene: TRBV11-2
CDR3aa: CASSSLRTPQETQYF
CDR3nt: TGTGCCAGCAGCAGCTTAAGGACACCCCAAGAGACCCAGTACTTC

d_gene: NA
j_gene: TRBJ1-5
abundance: many
v_gene: TRBV7-2
CDR3aa: CASSLARIGESNQPQHF
CDR3nt: TGTGCCAGCAGCTTAGCGCGGATCGGAGAGAGCAATCAGCCCCAGCATTTT

d_gene: NA
j_gene: TRBJ1-2
abundance: many
v_gene: TRBV12-3/TRBV12-4
CDR3aa: CASRATSSPGYGYTF
CDR3nt: TGTGCCAGCAGGGCGACATCCTCTCCTGGATATGGCTACACCTTC

d_gene: TRBD2
j_gene: TRBJ2-1
abundance: many
v_gene: TRBV7-2
CDR3aa: CASSLDLREGLNNEQFF
CDR3nt: TGTGCCAGCAGCTTAGACCTGCGGGAGGGCCTAAACAATGAGCAGTTCTTC

d_gene: NA
j_gene: TRBJ2-3
abundance: few
v_gene: TRBV6-5
CDR3aa: CASSYSGLARPDTQYF
CDR3nt: TGTGCCAGCAGTTACTCCGGCCTGGCCCGCCCAGATACGCAGTATTTT

d_gene: TRBD2
j_gene: TRBJ2-7
abundance: many
v_gene: TRBV4-1
CDR3aa: CASSLRVAGELTYEQYF
CDR3nt: TGCGCCAGCAGCCTACGTGTAGCGGGAGAATTGACCTACGAGCAGTACTTC

d_gene: NA
j_gene: TRBJ1-1
abundance: NA
v_gene: TRBV6-6
CDR3aa: CASTLTGQMNTEAFF
CDR3nt: TGTGCCAGCACCCTTACCGGACAAATGAACACTGAAGCTTTCTTT

d_gene: NA
j_gene: TRBJ1-4
abundance: NA
v_gene: TRBV28
CDR3aa: CASSEGFNEKLFF
CDR3nt: TGTGCCAGCAGTGAGGGTTTCAATGAAAAACTGTTTTTT

d_gene: NA
j_gene: TRBJ1-2
abundance: few
v_gene: TRBV7-2
CDR3aa: CASSLTPGPYGYTF
CDR3nt: TGTGCCAGCAGCCTTACACCGGGGCCCTATGGCTACACCTTC

d_gene: TRBD1
j_gene: TRBJ1-2
abundance: many
v_gene: TRBV7-9
CDR3aa: CASSWTGKNYGYTF
CDR3nt: TGTGCCAGCAGCTGGACAGGGAAAAATTATGGCTACACCTTC

d_gene: NA
j_gene: TRBJ2-2
abundance: NA
v_gene: TRBV28
CDR3aa: CASSFSGTNTGELFF
CDR3nt: TGTGCCAGCAGTTTTAGCGGTACGAACACCGGGGAGCTGTTTTTT

d_gene: NA
j_gene: TRBJ2-7
abundance: NA
v_gene: TRBV12-3/TRBV12-4
CDR3aa: CASRRGLSSYEQYF
CDR3nt: TGTGCCAGCAGGCGGGGTTTGAGCTCCTACGAGCAGTACTTC

d_gene: NA
j_gene: TRBJ1-5
abundance: many
v_gene: TRBV28
CDR3aa: CASNPHGGGNQPQHF
CDR3nt: TGTGCCAGCAATCCGCATGGCGGGGGCAATCAGCCCCAGCATTTT

d_gene: NA
j_gene: TRBJ2-1
abundance: NA
v_gene: TRBV5-6
CDR3aa: CASSFFTWTTRINEQFF
CDR3nt: TGTGCCAGCAGCTTTTTCACCTGGACTACCCGTATCAATGAGCAGTTCTTC

d_gene: TRBD2
j_gene: TRBJ2-1
abundance: many
v_gene: TRBV20-1
CDR3aa: CSARDRGVGIQSEQFF
CDR3nt: TGCAGTGCTAGAGATCGGGGGGTCGGAATACAAAGTGAGCAGTTCTTC

d_gene: NA
j_gene: TRBJ2-1
abundance: few
v_gene: TRBV27
CDR3aa: CASSLSIGLARNEQFF
CDR3nt: TGTGCCAGCAGTTTATCGATAGGGCTAGCAAGGAATGAGCAGTTCTTC

d_gene: TRBD1
j_gene: TRBJ2-3
abundance: NA
v_gene: TRBV7-6
CDR3aa: CASSPGTGGRTDTQYF
CDR3nt: TGTGCCAGCAGCCCCGGGACAGGGGGCAGAACAGATACGCAGTATTTT

d_gene: TRBD2
j_gene: TRBJ2-1
abundance: NA
v_gene: TRBV2
CDR3aa: CASSEALLAGSYNEQFF
CDR3nt: TGTGCCAGCAGTGAAGCGCTGCTAGCGGGCTCCTACAATGAGCAGTTCTTC

d_gene: NA
j_gene: TRBJ1-6
abundance: NA
v_gene: TRBV7-4
CDR3aa: CASSPAGQSAANSPLHF
CDR3nt: TGTGCCAGCAGCCCGGCCGGCCAGTCGGCAGCTAATTCACCCCTCCACTTT

d_gene: TRBD1
j_gene: TRBJ1-2
abundance: NA
v_gene: TRBV12-3/TRBV12-4
CDR3aa: CASSPGQGGYTF
CDR3nt: TGTGCCAGCAGCCCCGGACAGGGAGGCTACACCTTC

d_gene: TRBD2
j_gene: TRBJ2-5
abundance: NA
v_gene: TRBV5-5
CDR3aa: CASSRETSVSQETQYF
CDR3nt: TGTGCCAGCAGCCGAGAAACTAGCGTTTCACAAGAGACCCAGTACTTC

d_gene: NA
j_gene: TRBJ1-3
abundance: NA
v_gene: TRBV20-1
CDR3aa: CSAMTEPPGNTIYF
CDR3nt: TGCAGTGCTATGACAGAGCCACCTGGAAACACCATATATTTT

d_gene: TRBD1
j_gene: TRBJ2-3
abundance: NA
v_gene: TRBV4-3
CDR3aa: CASSQDGQGTDTQYF
CDR3nt: TGCGCCAGCAGCCAGGATGGACAGGGGACAGATACGCAGTATTTT

d_gene: NA
j_gene: TRBJ2-1
abundance: many
v_gene: TRBV19
CDR3aa: CASSIRQGPYNEQFF
CDR3nt: TGTGCCAGTAGTATTAGGCAGGGCCCTTACAATGAGCAGTTCTTC

d_gene: NA
j_gene: TRBJ1-2
abundance: NA
v_gene: TRBV2
CDR3aa: CASTRDTTYGYTF
CDR3nt: TGTGCCAGCACAAGAGATACCACCTATGGCTACACCTTC

d_gene: NA
j_gene: TRBJ1-1
abundance: few
v_gene: TRBV7-2
CDR3aa: CASSLEVEVTEAFF
CDR3nt: TGTGCCAGCAGCTTAGAAGTGGAGGTGACTGAAGCTTTCTTT

d_gene: NA
j_gene: TRBJ2-7
abundance: NA
v_gene: TRBV7-2
CDR3aa: CASSLDPRTVSSYEQYF
CDR3nt: TGTGCCAGCAGCTTAGACCCTCGGACGGTGAGCTCCTACGAGCAGTACTTC

d_gene: TRBD2
j_gene: TRBJ2-7
abundance: NA
v_gene: TRBV10-3
CDR3aa: CAIRSGLADEQYF
CDR3nt: TGTGCCATCAGATCGGGACTAGCGGACGAGCAGTACTTC

d_gene: NA
j_gene: TRBJ1-3
abundance: many
v_gene: TRBV12-3/TRBV12-4
CDR3aa: CASSLAPPGRFGNTIYF
CDR3nt: TGTGCCAGCAGTTTAGCGCCCCCAGGGAGGTTTGGAAACACCATATATTTT

d_gene: NA
j_gene: TRBJ2-5
abundance: NA
v_gene: TRBV30
CDR3aa: CAWSVIRTRETQYF
CDR3nt: TGTGCCTGGAGTGTAATCAGGACGAGAGAGACCCAGTACTTC